This T cell receptor (beta chain) was sequenced during a study of tumor-infiltrating lymphocytes in localized non-small cell lung cancer. Overall study context: Each patient gave resected tumor and non-adjacent uninvolved lung tissue. Whole-study findings and limits: TCR sequencing covered a subset of patients with enough tissue. Tumor T-cell fraction was not associated with recurrence-free survival. T-cell fraction did not differ between immunotypes IM1 and IM2.

As concerns this clone: The antigen is undetermined.

The protocol was immunoSEQ multiplex PCR, while the TCRdb copy is restricted to in-frame clones and leaves out a portion. The sample shows about 12,000 clones, 84% of them seen only once. The V and J ends lost 3 bases and 4 bases respectively, with 10 bases between them. The CDR3 sequence is 13 residues long. Germline V gene data show CDR1 as LNHNV and CDR2 as YYDKDF (reference sequence). This clonotype was obtained from a human donor with non-small cell lung cancer. The chain recombines TRBV15 with TRBJ2-7; possibly TRBD2 for D (5 bases). What was sequenced was lung tumor tissue. The CDR3 spells CATSSGLPYEQYF. The CDR3 DNA follows: TGTGCCACCAGCAGCGGACTGCCTTACGAGCAGTACTTC. Full variable domain (remainder filled in from reference TRBV15 and TRBJ2-7): DAMVIQNPRYQVTQFGKPVTLSCSQTLNHNVMYWYQQKSSQAPKLLFHYYDKDFNNEADTPDNFQSRRPNTSFCFLDIRSPGLGDTAMYLCATSSGLPYEQYFGPGTRLTVT.